A selection of T cell receptor beta chains follows, all from one sample in a study of human T cells and chemical hapten exposure. TCRdb re-derived calls from the RACE reads in MiXCR, one entry per CDR3 protein. The table includes 35,000 to 45,000 distinct CDR3 sequences, just under 9% detected once. The sequencing used whole blood, collected in connection with sensitization to the hapten diphenylcyclopropenone (DPC). Receptors originate from a woman aged 40 to 49 with alopecia areata. Some clones in this sample may be carry-over from other donors' samples. Both conserved end residues are part of each CDR3. The D gene is left open where the match is weak. Expanded clones are given a class, and other clones once, few, many or no size at all.

D	V	J	size	CDR3	DNA
TRBD2	TRBV11-2	TRBJ2-7	many	CASSLPAGGSDIYEQYF	TGTGCCAGCAGCTTACCAGCGGGGGGGTCGGATATCTACGAGCAGTACTTC
-	TRBV27	TRBJ2-1	once	CASSLYGDWYNEQFF	TGTGCCAGCAGTCTTTACGGGGACTGGTACAATGAGCAGTTCTTC
TRBD1	TRBV4-1	TRBJ2-7	many	CASSRKEGGQGIYEQYF	TGCGCCAGCAGCCGCAAAGAGGGCGGACAGGGAATTTACGAGCAGTACTTC
TRBD2	TRBV9	TRBJ2-1	many	CASSPRVAGGLNEQFF	TGTGCCAGCAGCCCGCGGGTAGCGGGGGGGCTGAATGAGCAGTTCTTC
-	TRBV4-2	TRBJ2-3	few	CASSQDQGDWSDTQYF	TGTGCCAGCAGCCAAGATCAAGGGGATTGGTCAGATACGCAGTATTTT
TRBD2	TRBV6-4	TRBJ2-1	many	CASGEGPEMGEQFF	TGTGCCAGCGGGGAGGGACCAGAGATGGGTGAGCAGTTCTTC
TRBD1	TRBV14	TRBJ2-2	many	CASSLRTGRNTGELFF	TGTGCCAGCAGCCTTCGGACAGGCCGGAACACCGGGGAGCTGTTTTTT
-	TRBV5-1	TRBJ2-7	many	CASSRAYEQYF	TGCGCCAGCAGCCGGGCCTACGAGCAGTACTTC
-	TRBV2	TRBJ2-7	once	CASSDRGADEQYF	TGTGCCAGCAGTGATCGGGGTGCCGACGAGCAGTACTTC
-	TRBV20-1	TRBJ1-3	many	CSAGAPGVSGNTIYF	TGCAGTGCTGGGGCCCCGGGGGTCTCTGGAAACACCATATATTTT
TRBD2	TRBV7-9	TRBJ2-7	many	CASSGTSGGESYEQYF	TGTGCCAGCAGCGGAACTAGCGGGGGAGAGTCCTACGAGCAGTACTTC
-	TRBV6-1	TRBJ1-5	many	CASSDGSGGSQPQHF	TGTGCCAGCAGTGATGGCTCGGGGGGCTCTCAGCCCCAGCATTTT
TRBD2	TRBV7-2	TRBJ2-3	few	CASTPGGAVSTDTQYF	TGTGCCAGCACCCCCGGGGGGGCAGTAAGCACAGATACGCAGTATTTT
TRBD1	TRBV5-1	TRBJ2-6	many	CASTRGPGHSGANVLTF	TGCGCCAGCACGAGGGGGCCAGGGCACTCTGGGGCCAACGTCCTGACTTTC
-	TRBV6-6	TRBJ1-1	many	CASTSEGSWTEAFF	TGTGCCAGCACTTCCGAGGGCTCCTGGACTGAAGCTTTCTTT
-	TRBV11-1	TRBJ2-2	many	CASSPGVGASTGELFF	TGTGCCAGCAGCCCCGGGGTGGGGGCGAGCACCGGGGAGCTGTTTTTT
-	TRBV6-2/TRBV6-3	TRBJ2-3	many	CASSYHSGSPNTQYF	TGTGCCAGCAGTTACCACTCAGGGAGCCCGAATACGCAGTATTTT
-	TRBV18	TRBJ1-5	many	CASSPAAISNQPQHF	TGTGCCAGCTCACCAGCGGCAATTAGCAATCAGCCCCAGCATTTT
-	TRBV7-2	TRBJ2-5	-	CASSLSGQQETQYF	TGTGCCAGCAGCTTATCCGGACAGCAAGAGACCCAGTACTTC
-	TRBV6-2/TRBV6-3	TRBJ1-5	many	CATRRGRSNQPQHF	TGTGCCACCCGCCGGGGCAGGAGCAATCAGCCCCAGCATTTT
-	TRBV29-1	TRBJ2-7	-	CSADSYGRGSYEQYF	TGCAGCGCAGATTCCTATGGGCGGGGATCCTACGAGCAGTACTTC
-	TRBV7-2	TRBJ2-1	many	CASSTGTELGEQFF	TGTGCCAGCAGCACAGGGACTGAGCTCGGCGAGCAGTTCTTC
-	TRBV10-1	TRBJ1-5	many	CAAGDHNQPQHF	TGCGCCGCAGGGGACCATAATCAGCCCCAGCATTTT
TRBD1	TRBV5-4	TRBJ2-5	many	CASSLGDSTQYF	TGTGCCAGCAGCTTGGGGGACAGCACCCAGTACTTC
-	TRBV2	TRBJ1-5	many	CASSDRAGLSNQPQHF	TGTGCCAGCAGCGACCGGGCTGGACTTAGCAATCAGCCCCAGCATTTT
-	TRBV2	TRBJ1-1	-	CASSAGQMFPQAFF	TGTGCCAGCAGTGCCGGACAGATGTTTCCCCAAGCTTTCTTT
-	TRBV14	TRBJ2-4	few	CASSPTPAKNIQYF	TGTGCCAGCAGCCCCACACCAGCCAAAAACATTCAGTACTTC
-	TRBV6-1	TRBJ2-5	many	CASSARRQETQYF	TGTGCCAGCAGTGCGAGGAGACAAGAGACCCAGTACTTC
TRBD1	TRBV20-1	TRBJ2-1	many	CSAGTGFSSSYNEQFF	TGCAGTGCCGGGACAGGTTTTTCGAGCTCCTACAATGAGCAGTTCTTC
TRBD1	TRBV6-2/TRBV6-3	TRBJ2-1	medium-sized	CASGWTGRLQFF	TGTGCCAGCGGGTGGACAGGGCGGTTGCAGTTCTTC
-	TRBV10-3	TRBJ2-5	-	CAISVAGTSQETQYF	TGTGCCATCAGTGTAGCCGGGACCTCACAAGAGACCCAGTACTTC
-	TRBV3-1	TRBJ2-3	medium-sized	CASSQGAADTQYF	TGTGCCAGCAGCCAAGGGGCGGCAGATACGCAGTATTTT
-	TRBV11-2	TRBJ2-1	many	CASRMGNEQFF	TGTGCCAGCAGGATGGGGAATGAGCAGTTCTTC
TRBD2	TRBV7-2	TRBJ2-3	many	CASSLGLAGADTQYF	TGTGCCAGCAGCTTAGGACTAGCGGGGGCAGATACGCAGTATTTT
-	TRBV12-3/TRBV12-4	TRBJ1-2	many	CASSPQAGRHGYTF	TGTGCCAGCAGTCCACAAGCGGGGCGCCATGGCTACACCTTC
-	TRBV7-2	TRBJ2-7	many	CASSLAGGESYEQYF	TGTGCCAGCAGCTTAGCGGGGGGTGAGTCCTACGAGCAGTACTTC
TRBD1	TRBV12-3/TRBV12-4	TRBJ1-5	many	CASSLGRQGNQPQHF	TGTGCCAGCAGTTTAGGCCGACAGGGGAATCAGCCCCAGCATTTT
TRBD2	TRBV6-5	TRBJ2-3	many	CASSSQSGGRPNTQYF	TGTGCCAGCAGTAGCCAAAGCGGGGGTAGGCCCAATACGCAGTATTTT
-	TRBV10-3	TRBJ2-7	few	CAISDGIPYEQYF	TGTGCCATCAGCGACGGGATCCCCTACGAGCAGTACTTC
TRBD1	TRBV24-1	TRBJ1-2	-	CATSGETGGAYGYTF	TGTGCCACCAGTGGGGAGACAGGGGGGGCCTATGGCTACACCTTC